The rows below give T cell receptor beta chains drawn from one sample of a study of Graves' ophthalmopathy and Graves' hyperthyroidism. Via MiXCR, TCRdb re-called the multiplex PCR reads, giving one row per CDR3 protein. The sample comprises about 210,000 distinct CDR3 sequences, around 28% of which are singletons, and approximately 8.2% rests with the top ten. Sequencing was carried out using peripheral blood. These receptors were collected from a middle-aged man with Graves' ophthalmopathy. The CDR3 runs from the conserved cysteine through the conserved F or W. The D gene is left open where the match is weak. Clone size appears in some rows only: once, few, many, or a class for an expanded clone.

v_call	d_call	j_call	clone_size	cdr3_aa	cdr3_nt
TRBV11-2	.	TRBJ2-4	many	CASSLDGSKNIQYF	TGTGCCAGCAGCTTAGATGGGTCCAAAAACATTCAGTACTTC
TRBV2	.	TRBJ1-5	many	CASRAGESKQPQHF	TGTGCCAGCAGGGCCGGGGAAAGCAAGCAGCCCCAGCATTTT
TRBV6-5	TRBD1	TRBJ1-2	many	CASSSARQGSYGYTF	TGTGCCAGCAGTTCCGCCCGACAGGGTTCCTATGGCTACACCTTC
TRBV15	.	TRBJ2-2	.	CATSRDQTMIGTNTGELFF	TGTGCCACCAGCAGAGACCAAACCATGATCGGCACGAACACCGGGGAGCTGTTTTTT
TRBV7-8	.	TRBJ2-5	many	CASSLRQAWVVASQETQYF	TGTGCCAGCAGCTTGAGACAGGCGTGGGTTGTGGCCTCCCAAGAGACCCAGTACTTC
TRBV6-5	.	TRBJ2-7	many	CASSGGQSSYEQYF	TGTGCCAGCAGCGGGGGACAGTCATCCTACGAGCAGTACTTC
TRBV6-1	TRBD2	TRBJ2-5	.	CASVTPGGETQYF	TGTGCCAGCGTCACACCGGGAGGGGAGACCCAGTACTTC
TRBV20-1	.	TRBJ2-7	many	CSARGEVGYEQYF	TGCAGTGCTAGGGGGGAGGTCGGATACGAGCAGTACTTC
TRBV7-2	.	TRBJ2-2	many	CASSKRDGHTGELFF	TGTGCCAGCAGCAAAAGAGACGGTCACACCGGGGAGCTGTTTTTT
TRBV9	TRBD1	TRBJ1-1	many	CASSPTPMGQGAQAFF	TGTGCCAGCAGCCCGACTCCTATGGGACAGGGGGCGCAAGCTTTCTTT
TRBV6-5	.	TRBJ1-2	.	CASSYSALTYGYTF	TGTGCCAGCAGTTACTCAGCTCTGACCTATGGCTACACCTTC
TRBV6-1	.	TRBJ2-7	many	CASSGDGNYEQYF	TGTGCCAGCAGTGGTGACGGGAACTACGAGCAGTACTTC
TRBV6-2/TRBV6-3	TRBD2	TRBJ2-7	.	CASGASGRTFEQYF	TGTGCCAGCGGTGCTAGCGGGAGAACCTTCGAGCAGTACTTC
TRBV28	.	TRBJ2-7	once	CASRLQNYEQYF	TGTGCCAGCAGACTACAAAACTACGAGCAGTACTTC
TRBV12-3/TRBV12-4	TRBD1	TRBJ1-1	.	CASSSRDRVYDEAFF	TGTGCCAGCAGTTCCAGGGACAGGGTTTATGATGAAGCTTTCTTT
TRBV19	TRBD1	TRBJ1-5	many	CASSIWTGSSNQPQHF	TGTGCCAGTAGTATATGGACAGGATCAAGCAATCAGCCCCAGCATTTT
TRBV25-1	.	TRBJ2-7	.	CASSLGPRGQYF	TGTGCCAGCAGTTTAGGGCCCAGAGGGCAGTACTTC
TRBV6-5	.	TRBJ2-5	.	CASSYRLIGQETQYF	TGTGCCAGCAGTTACCGTCTAATCGGGCAAGAGACCCAGTACTTC
TRBV10-3	.	TRBJ2-5	many	CAITRAQETQYF	TGTGCCATTACGAGGGCTCAAGAGACCCAGTACTTC
TRBV12-5	TRBD2	TRBJ2-7	many	CASGLAGTYEQYF	TGTGCTAGTGGTTTAGCGGGAACCTACGAGCAGTACTTC
TRBV19	TRBD1	TRBJ1-2	.	CASSLPGGAGYTF	TGTGCCAGTAGTCTTCCAGGGGGCGCTGGCTACACCTTC
TRBV6-5	.	TRBJ2-7	many	CASSYSSYEQYF	TGTGCCAGCAGTTACAGCTCCTACGAGCAGTACTTC
TRBV27	.	TRBJ2-7	many	CASSPPNRPLDEQYF	TGTGCCAGCAGTCCTCCTAACAGACCTCTAGACGAGCAGTACTTC
TRBV19	TRBD1	TRBJ1-5	many	CASTRQGDSNQPQHF	TGTGCCAGTACCAGACAGGGGGATAGCAATCAGCCCCAGCATTTT
TRBV4-2	TRBD2	TRBJ2-5	.	CASSQLLREGLETQYF	TGTGCCAGCAGCCAATTGTTGCGGGAGGGCCTAGAGACCCAGTACTTC
TRBV7-8	.	TRBJ1-5	.	CASTRGLNQPQHF	TGTGCCAGCACAAGAGGTTTAAATCAGCCCCAGCATTTT
TRBV11-2	.	TRBJ1-2	many	CASSLGPTPANGYTF	TGTGCCAGCAGCTTAGGGCCAACTCCGGCGAATGGCTACACCTTC
TRBV28	.	TRBJ2-5	many	CASRLAQETQYF	TGTGCCAGCAGGTTGGCTCAAGAGACCCAGTACTTC
TRBV5-4	.	TRBJ2-5	many	CASSLVGSGRNQETQYF	TGTGCCAGCAGCCTAGTGGGGTCAGGGCGGAACCAAGAGACCCAGTACTTC
TRBV28	TRBD1	TRBJ1-1	many	CASHTADRSTEAFF	TGTGCCAGCCACACAGCGGACAGGTCAACTGAAGCTTTCTTT
TRBV28	TRBD1	TRBJ2-7	many	CASSFRDRGHEQYF	TGTGCCAGCAGTTTCCGGGACAGGGGTCACGAGCAGTACTTC
TRBV6-1	.	TRBJ1-2	.	CASSRGDGYTF	TGTGCCAGCAGTAGAGGGGATGGCTACACCTTC
TRBV5-1	.	TRBJ2-4	once	CASSLETITRAKNIQYF	TGCGCCAGCAGCTTGGAAACCATTACTAGAGCCAAAAACATTCAGTACTTC
TRBV20-1	.	TRBJ1-3	many	CSARGPQGPAIYF	TGCAGTGCTAGAGGGCCCCAAGGTCCCGCCATATATTTT
TRBV28	TRBD1	TRBJ2-7	.	CASSLPGQGASDQYF	TGTGCCAGCAGTTTACCGGGACAGGGGGCCTCGGATCAGTACTTC
TRBV7-9	.	TRBJ2-7	many	CASSLGRVSLNEQYF	TGTGCCAGCAGCCTAGGAAGGGTGAGCCTCAACGAGCAGTACTTC
TRBV6-5	.	TRBJ2-2	many	CASELLGWGTGELFF	TGTGCCAGCGAGTTACTCGGGTGGGGAACCGGGGAGCTGTTTTTT
TRBV6-1	TRBD1	TRBJ1-2	.	CASGPGTGALYGYTF	TGTGCCAGCGGTCCCGGGACAGGGGCCCTCTATGGCTACACCTTC
TRBV6-2/TRBV6-3	.	TRBJ2-6	.	CASSWERYGANVLTF	TGTGCCAGCAGTTGGGAACGCTATGGGGCCAACGTCCTGACTTTC
TRBV6-4	TRBD2	TRBJ2-5	.	CAINRGLAGETQYF	TGTGCCATCAACAGGGGACTAGCGGGAGAGACCCAGTACTTC
TRBV6-5	.	TRBJ2-5	.	CASSYSRVGLGEETQYF	TGTGCCAGCAGTTACTCCCGGGTTGGACTTGGCGAAGAGACCCAGTACTTC
TRBV5-1	.	TRBJ1-2	many	CASSLVGYYGYTF	TGCGCCAGCAGCTTGGTCGGATACTATGGCTACACCTTC
TRBV12-5	.	TRBJ2-5	.	CASGLEQDIQETQYF	TGTGCTAGTGGTTTGGAACAGGATATCCAAGAGACCCAGTACTTC
TRBV7-9	.	TRBJ2-7	many	CASSSPPGPTYEQYF	TGTGCCAGCAGCTCCCCGCCGGGACCAACCTACGAGCAGTACTTC
TRBV10-2	TRBD1	TRBJ1-2	.	CASNPGQGANYGYTF	TGCGCCAGCAACCCAGGACAGGGAGCTAACTATGGCTACACCTTC
TRBV12-3/TRBV12-4	.	TRBJ2-7	many	CASSLTDYEQYF	TGTGCCAGCAGTTTGACGGATTACGAGCAGTACTTC
TRBV14	.	TRBJ2-7	many	CASSLFGDSYEQYF	TGTGCCAGCAGCCTATTTGGCGACTCCTACGAGCAGTACTTC
TRBV10-3	.	TRBJ2-5	.	CAISKEETVLRTQYF	TGTGCCATCAGTAAAGAGGAGACGGTTCTCCGGACCCAGTACTTC
TRBV5-1	TRBD1	TRBJ2-7	many	CASSTYRGSYEQYF	TGCGCCAGCAGCACATACAGGGGATCCTACGAGCAGTACTTC
TRBV6-2/TRBV6-3	.	TRBJ1-2	.	CASSVNPGASYGYTF	TGTGCCAGCAGCGTTAATCCAGGGGCCAGCTATGGCTACACCTTC
TRBV14	.	TRBJ2-7	many	CASSPHGRVSYEQYF	TGTGCCAGCAGCCCGCACGGGCGGGTTTCCTACGAGCAGTACTTC
TRBV20-1	.	TRBJ1-5	many	CSADRMDQPQHF	TGCAGTGCTGACAGGATGGACCAGCCCCAGCATTTT